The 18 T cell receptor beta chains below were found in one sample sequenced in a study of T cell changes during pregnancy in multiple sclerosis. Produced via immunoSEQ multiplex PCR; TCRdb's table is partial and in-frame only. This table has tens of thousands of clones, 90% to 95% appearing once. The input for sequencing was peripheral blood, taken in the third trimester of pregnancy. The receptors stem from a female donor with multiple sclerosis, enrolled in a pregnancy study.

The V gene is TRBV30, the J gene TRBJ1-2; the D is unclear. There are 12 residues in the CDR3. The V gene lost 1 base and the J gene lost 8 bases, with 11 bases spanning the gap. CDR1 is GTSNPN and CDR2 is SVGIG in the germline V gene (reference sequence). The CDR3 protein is CAWSGQAGGYTF. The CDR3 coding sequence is TGTGCCTGGAGTGGCCAGGCGGGGGGCTACACCTTC.

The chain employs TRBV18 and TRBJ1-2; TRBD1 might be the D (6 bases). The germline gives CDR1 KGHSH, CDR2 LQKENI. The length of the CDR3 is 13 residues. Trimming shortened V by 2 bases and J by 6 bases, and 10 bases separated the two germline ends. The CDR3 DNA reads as TGTGCCAGCTCACCAGGCAGGGGACATGGCTACACCTTC. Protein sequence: CASSPGRGHGYTF.

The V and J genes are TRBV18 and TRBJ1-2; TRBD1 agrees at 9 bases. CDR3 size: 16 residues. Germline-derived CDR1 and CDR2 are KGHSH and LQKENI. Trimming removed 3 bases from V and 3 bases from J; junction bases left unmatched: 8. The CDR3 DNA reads TGTGCCAGCTCACCGTCCCGGGACAGGGTAGACTATGGCTACACCTTC. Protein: CASSPSRDRVDYGYTF.

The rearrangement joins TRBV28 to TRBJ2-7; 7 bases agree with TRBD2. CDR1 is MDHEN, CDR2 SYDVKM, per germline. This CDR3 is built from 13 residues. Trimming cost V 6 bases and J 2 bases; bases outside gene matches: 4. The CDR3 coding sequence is TGTGCCAGCAGACACGGACTAGCCTACGAGCAGTACTTC. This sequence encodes CASRHGLAYEQYF.

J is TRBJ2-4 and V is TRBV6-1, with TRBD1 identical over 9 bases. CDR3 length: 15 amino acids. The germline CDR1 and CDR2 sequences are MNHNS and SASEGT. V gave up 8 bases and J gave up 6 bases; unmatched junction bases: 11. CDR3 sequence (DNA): TGTGCCAGCCTAGATGTCGGGACAGGGATAAACATTCAGTACTTC. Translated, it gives CASLDVGTGINIQYF.

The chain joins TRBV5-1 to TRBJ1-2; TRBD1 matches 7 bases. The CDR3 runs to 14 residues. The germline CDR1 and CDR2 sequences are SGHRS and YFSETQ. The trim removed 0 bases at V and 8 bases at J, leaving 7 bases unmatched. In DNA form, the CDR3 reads TGCGCCAGCAGCTTGGAGGGGGCGCCCGGAGGCTACACCTTC. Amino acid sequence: CASSLEGAPGGYTF. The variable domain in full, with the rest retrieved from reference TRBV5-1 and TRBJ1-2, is KAGVTQTPRYLIKTRGQQVTLSCSPISGHRSVSWYQQTPGQGLQFLFEYFSETQRNKGNFPGRFSGRQFSNSRSEMNVSTLELGDSALYLCASSLEGAPGGYTFGSGTRLTVV.

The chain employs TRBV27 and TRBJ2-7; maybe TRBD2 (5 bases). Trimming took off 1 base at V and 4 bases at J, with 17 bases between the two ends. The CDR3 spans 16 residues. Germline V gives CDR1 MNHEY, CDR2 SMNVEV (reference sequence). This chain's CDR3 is CASSLLFGGTVYEQYF. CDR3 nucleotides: TGTGCCAGCAGTTTATTGTTCGGAGGAACAGTGTACGAGCAGTACTTC.

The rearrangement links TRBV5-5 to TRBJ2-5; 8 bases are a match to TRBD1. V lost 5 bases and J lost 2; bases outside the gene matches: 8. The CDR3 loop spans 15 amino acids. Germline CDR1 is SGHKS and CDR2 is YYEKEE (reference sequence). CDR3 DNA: TGTGCCAGCAGTACAGACAGGGGACGGCAAGAGACCCAGTACTTC. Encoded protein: CASSTDRGRQETQYF.

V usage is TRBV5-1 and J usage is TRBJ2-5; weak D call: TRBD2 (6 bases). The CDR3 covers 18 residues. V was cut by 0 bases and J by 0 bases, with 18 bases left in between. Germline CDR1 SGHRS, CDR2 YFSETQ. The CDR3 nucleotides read TGCGCCAGCAGCTTGGGACTAGGGGCGCGGTCGAACCAAGAGACCCAGTACTTC. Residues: CASSLGLGARSNQETQYF.

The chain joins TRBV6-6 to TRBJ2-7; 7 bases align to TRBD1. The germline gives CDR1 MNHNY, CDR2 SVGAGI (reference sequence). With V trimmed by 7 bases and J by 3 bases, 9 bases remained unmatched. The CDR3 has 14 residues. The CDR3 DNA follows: TGTGCCAGCACACAGACAGGGCAAGGCTACGAGCAGTACTTC. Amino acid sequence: CASTQTGQGYEQYF.

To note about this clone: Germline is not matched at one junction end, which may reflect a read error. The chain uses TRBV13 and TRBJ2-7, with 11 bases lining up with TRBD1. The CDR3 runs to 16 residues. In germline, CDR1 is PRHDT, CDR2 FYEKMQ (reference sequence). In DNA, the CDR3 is TGTGCCAGCAGATTAGGATGGGACAGGGGGAAAGAAGAGCAGTACTTC. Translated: CASRLGWDRGKEEQYF.

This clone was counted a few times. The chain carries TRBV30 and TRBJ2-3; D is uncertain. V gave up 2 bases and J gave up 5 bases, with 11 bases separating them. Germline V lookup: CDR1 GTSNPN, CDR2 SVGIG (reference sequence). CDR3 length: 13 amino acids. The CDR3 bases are TGTGCCTGGAGTCCCCGGAGAGGAGATACGCAGTATTTT. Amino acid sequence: CAWSPRRGDTQYF.

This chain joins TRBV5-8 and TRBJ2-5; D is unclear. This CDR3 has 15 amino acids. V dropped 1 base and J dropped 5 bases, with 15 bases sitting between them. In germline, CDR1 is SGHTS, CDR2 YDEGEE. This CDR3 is CASSLSGGRPETQYF. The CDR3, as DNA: TGTGCCAGCAGCTTGAGTGGCGGCAGACCGGAGACCCAGTACTTC. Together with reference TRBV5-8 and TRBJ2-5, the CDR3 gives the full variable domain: EAGVTQSPTHLIKTRGQQATLRCSPISGHTSVYWYQQALGLGLQFLLWYDEGEERNRGNFPPRFSGRQFPNYSSELNVNALELEDSALYLCASSLSGGRPETQYFGPGTRLLVL.

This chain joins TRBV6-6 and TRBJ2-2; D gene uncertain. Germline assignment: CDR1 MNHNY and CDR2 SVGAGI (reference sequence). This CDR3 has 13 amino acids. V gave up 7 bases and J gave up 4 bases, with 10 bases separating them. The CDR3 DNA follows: TGTGCCAGCATCGGGTCTAGCACCGGGGAGCTGTTTTTT. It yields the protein CASIGSSTGELFF.

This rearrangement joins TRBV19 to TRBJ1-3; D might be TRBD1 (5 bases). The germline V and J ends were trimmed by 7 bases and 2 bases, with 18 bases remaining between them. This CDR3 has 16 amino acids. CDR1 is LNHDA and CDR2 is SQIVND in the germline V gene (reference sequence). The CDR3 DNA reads TGTGCCAGTACCGATCAGATGACAGCGACTGGAAACACCATATATTTT. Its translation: CASTDQMTATGNTIYF.

The CDR3: CASSPDSLGIQYF. The CDR3 nucleotides read TGTGCCAGCAGTCCGGACAGCCTTGGCATTCAGTACTTC. The rearrangement links TRBV2 to TRBJ2-4; D perhaps matches TRBD1 (6 bases). The CDR3 consists of 13 residues. Per the germline V gene, CDR1 is SNHLY and CDR2 is FYNNEI. The V and J ends lost 5 bases and 9 bases respectively, with 14 bases between them.

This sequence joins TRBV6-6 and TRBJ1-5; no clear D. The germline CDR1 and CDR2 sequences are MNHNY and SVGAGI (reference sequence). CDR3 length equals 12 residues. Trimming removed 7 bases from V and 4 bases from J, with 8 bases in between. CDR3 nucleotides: TGTGCCAGCAATTTCTTTAATCAGCCCCAGCATTTT. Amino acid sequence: CASNFFNQPQHF.

CDR3 amino acids: CASSQVLAARGGTIYF. CDR3 bases: TGCGCCAGCAGCCAAGTTTTGGCGGCCCGGGGTGGGACCATATATTTT. This chain connects TRBV4-1 to TRBJ1-3; D is unclear. V was clipped by 1 base and J by 10 bases, with 20 bases between them. CDR3 length: 16 residues. Germline CDR1 reads MGHRA; CDR2 reads YSYEKL.